The 5 T cell receptor beta chains in this list originate from one sample, sequenced in a study of OX40 agonist ivuxolimab in advanced cancers. Assay used: immunoSEQ multiplex PCR; TCRdb lists only in-frame clones, some missing. The table has tens of thousands of clones, 80% to 90% seen once; the top ten hold under 25%. The sequences come from CD4+ or CD8+ T cells sorted from blood, collected in a trial of the OX40 agonist ivuxolimab. Receptors originate from an adult with an advanced solid tumor such as melanoma, head and neck, liver or kidney cancer.

This rearrangement joins TRBV28 to TRBJ1-5, with 7 bases aligning to TRBD1. After removal of 5 bases from V and 3 bases from J, the junction contained 4 bases not matched to a gene. This CDR3 comprises 14 residues. In germline, CDR1 is MDHEN, CDR2 SYDVKM. CDR3 nucleotide sequence: TGTGCCAGCAGTGCCGACAGGGCCAATCAGCCCCAGCATTTT. Encoded protein: CASSADRANQPQHF.

V and J are TRBV18 and TRBJ2-7, with D possibly being TRBD1 (6 bases). Germline V lookup: CDR1 KGHSH, CDR2 LQKENI. The CDR3 totals 13 residues. Trimming took off 4 bases at V and 2 bases at J, with 9 bases between the two ends. The CDR3 bases are TGTGCCAGCTCACGAGAGGGGGCCTACGAGCAGTACTTC. As protein: CASSREGAYEQYF.

The rearrangement links TRBV9 to TRBJ2-2, with TRBD1 matching 9 bases. Germline-derived CDR1 and CDR2 are SGDLS and YYNGEE. Trimming took 6 bases from V and 9 from J; bases not matched to a gene: 6. CDR3 length: 13 amino acids. CDR3 protein: CASKGQGPRELFF. The CDR3 DNA sequence: TGTGCCAGCAAAGGACAGGGGCCTAGGGAGCTGTTTTTT.

This rearrangement joins TRBV27 to TRBJ1-1; D is unresolved. The CDR3 has 12 residues. V was trimmed by 6 bases and J by 2 bases, leaving 7 bases between them. Germline CDR1 reads MNHEY; CDR2 reads SMNVEV (reference sequence). CDR3 DNA: TGTGCCAGCAGCCTAGAAAACACTGAAGCTTTCTTT. Translating gives CASSLENTEAFF.

DNA for the CDR3: TGTGCCAGCAGTTTATTCGCTTATTCCTACAATGAGCAGTTCTTC. Amino acids: CASSLFAYSYNEQFF. This rearrangement joins TRBV27 to TRBJ2-1; D remains unclear. V lost 1 base and J 1 base, leaving 8 bases between the germline ends. Germline V gives CDR1 MNHEY, CDR2 SMNVEV (reference sequence). The CDR3 extends over 15 amino acids.